A single TCR beta chain is shown here with its context. Antigen unknown. The sample is drawn from a study of PD-1 blockade in classical Hodgkin lymphoma. About the research overall: Patients received nivolumab 3 mg/kg intravenously every 2 weeks. General study points: Repertoires differed for reasons still undefined, possibly disease activity or prior therapy.

Time point specified: cycle 4 day 1 (C4D1), after 6 weeks of nivolumab. All patients experienced relapse after autologous stem cell transplantation, and brentuximab vedotin exposure was variable. The CD4+ T cells used were purified from thawed PBMCs through magnetic negative selection. Best responses were complete response, partial response or progressive disease. TCRdb's table, derived via immunoSEQ multiplex PCR, lists solely in-frame clones and lacks some. This sample has roughly 30,000 clones; around 84% occur once, and the top ten carry about 0.85%. The length of the CDR3 is 15 residues. CDR1 is MGHDK and CDR2 is SYGVNS in the germline V gene. The V gene lost 2 bases and the J gene lost 5 bases, with 13 bases spanning the gap.

Material: CD4+ T cells from blood, obtained before the fourth cycle of nivolumab. The chain uses TRBV25-1 and TRBJ2-1; D not resolved. The TCR was taken from a human donor with classical Hodgkin lymphoma. CDR3 protein: CASSEPTVHHNEQFF. Here the CDR3 DNA reads TGTGCCAGCAGTGAACCGACGGTTCACCACAATGAGCAGTTCTTC.